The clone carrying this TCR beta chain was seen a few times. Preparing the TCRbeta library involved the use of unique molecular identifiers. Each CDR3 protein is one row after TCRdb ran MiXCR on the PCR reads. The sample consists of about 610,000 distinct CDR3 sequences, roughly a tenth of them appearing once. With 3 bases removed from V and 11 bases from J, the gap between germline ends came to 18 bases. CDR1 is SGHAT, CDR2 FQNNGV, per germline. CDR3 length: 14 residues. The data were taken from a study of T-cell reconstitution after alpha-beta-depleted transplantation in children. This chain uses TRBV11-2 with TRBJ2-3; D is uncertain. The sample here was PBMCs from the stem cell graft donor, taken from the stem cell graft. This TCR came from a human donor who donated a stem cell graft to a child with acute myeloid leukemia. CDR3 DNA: TGTGCCAGCAGCTTGGAGCTAGTTCGGTTAGAGCAGTATTTT. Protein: CASSLELVRLEQYF.